The 28 T cell receptor beta chains below were found in one sample sequenced in a study of blood T cell repertoires in COVID-19. Sequencing was performed with immunoSEQ multiplex PCR; in TCRdb, only in-frame clones are kept and a portion is missing. Among around 270,000 clones listed, 70% to 90% were seen once. Sequencing was carried out using peripheral blood. The receptors derive from a woman in her fifties or sixties with COVID-19, enrolled during active disease.

A note on this clone: Different DNA sequences within this sample yield the same CDR3. This chain joins TRBV6-1 and TRBJ2-3; 9 nucleotides agree with TRBD1. V gave up 1 base and J gave up 3 bases; unmatched junction bases: 2. The CDR3 is made up of 15 amino acids. Germline values: CDR1 MNHNS, CDR2 SASEGT. The CDR3 loop is CASSEGTGATDTQYF. CDR3 coding DNA: TGTGCCAGCAGTGAAGGGACAGGGGCGACAGATACGCAGTATTTT.

V usage is TRBV7-9 and J usage is TRBJ1-5; D possibly corresponds to TRBD1 (5 bases). The CDR3 has 14 amino acids. Germline assignment: CDR1 SEHNR and CDR2 FQNEAQ (reference sequence). With 5 bases removed from V and 11 bases from J, the gap between germline ends came to 19 bases. The CDR3 nucleotides are TGTGCCAGCAGCCAGGGAGGGAGGGCGACGGCCCAGCATTTT. The encoded protein is CASSQGGRATAQHF.

The chain couples TRBV30 to TRBJ2-3; a weak D match, TRBD2 (5 bases). V was shortened by 0 bases and J by 3 bases, with 13 bases between the two germline ends. CDR1 and CDR2 (germline): GTSNPN, SVGIG (reference sequence). The CDR3 extends over 15 amino acids. CDR3 sequence reads: CAWSVRAGRTDTQYF. In DNA, the CDR3 is TGTGCCTGGAGTGTACGTGCGGGTAGGACAGATACGCAGTATTTT.

This clone is a singleton in its sample. This chain connects TRBV24-1 to TRBJ1-6; D gene unclear. The CDR3 covers 19 residues. Germline V gene lookup returns CDR1 KGHDR and CDR2 SFDVKD. Trimming left V 4 bases short and J 7 bases short, with 25 bases between. The CDR3 reads CATSDPPGKRAPMNSPLHF. Written as DNA, the CDR3 is TGTGCCACCAGTGACCCTCCGGGAAAAAGGGCCCCTATGAATTCACCCCTCCACTTT.

The V gene is TRBV19, the J gene TRBJ2-5; 7 nucleotides match TRBD1. Germline trimming cut 6 bases from V and 1 base from J; bases unmatched to any gene: 8. Per germline, CDR1 LNHDA and CDR2 SQIVND (reference sequence). This CDR3 spans 15 amino acids. CDR3 protein: CASRTGQVLQETQYF. The CDR3 region has the DNA TGTGCCAGTAGGACTGGACAGGTACTCCAAGAGACCCAGTACTTC.

This chain joins TRBV10-3 and TRBJ1-5, with 8 bases identical to TRBD1. Germline V gene sequence: CDR1 ENHRY, CDR2 SYGVKD. The CDR3 is 14 amino acids. The V and J ends lost 8 bases and 2 bases, in that order; junction bases with no gene match: 5. The CDR3 reads CAIAQTGGNQPQHF. The CDR3 nucleotides read TGTGCCATCGCCCAGACAGGGGGCAATCAGCCCCAGCATTTT.

The chain carries TRBV4-2 and TRBJ2-1; 9 bases are a match to TRBD2. V gave up 2 bases and J gave up 0 bases; unmatched junction bases: 2. Germline loops: CDR1 LGHNA, CDR2 YNFKEQ. The CDR3 is 16 residues long. The CDR3 coding sequence is TGTGCCAGCAGCCAACTTAGCGGGAGCTCCTACAATGAGCAGTTCTTC. Protein product: CASSQLSGSSYNEQFF.

J is TRBJ2-1 and V is TRBV15; D unresolved. Trimming stripped 1 base from V and 9 bases from J, with 10 bases between. This CDR3 is built from 13 residues. Germline V CDR1 and CDR2: LNHNV, YYDKDF (reference sequence). CDR3 sequence: CATSRVSGFEQFF. CDR3 coding DNA: TGTGCCACCAGCAGAGTGTCCGGGTTTGAGCAGTTCTTC.

This clone occurred a few times. The CDR3 coding sequence is TGTGCCAGCAGTTTACCGGACAGGGTCGGTCAGCCCCAGCATTTT. Its protein product is CASSLPDRVGQPQHF. This chain joins TRBV28 and TRBJ1-5; 8 positions match TRBD1. In germline, CDR1 is MDHEN, CDR2 SYDVKM. The length of the CDR3 is 15 residues. The V gene end was trimmed by 2 bases and the J gene end by 6 bases; junction bases not matched to a gene: 6.

This clone was detected only a few times. CDR3 nucleotide sequence: TGTGCCAGCTCACCACTCTGGGACAGGGCAGGAAACACCATATATTTT. This encodes CASSPLWDRAGNTIYF. This chain connects TRBV18 to TRBJ1-3; 9 nucleotides align to TRBD1. Germline V gene data show CDR1 as KGHSH and CDR2 as LQKENI. Trimming took 1 base from V and 4 from J; bases not matched to a gene: 5. The CDR3 runs to 16 residues.

The V gene is TRBV2, the J gene TRBJ1-2; no clear D gene. V was trimmed by 10 bases and J by 5 bases, leaving 17 bases between them. The CDR3 length is 13 residues. Germline CDR1 reads SNHLY; CDR2 reads FYNNEI. Here the CDR3 reads CATLSRSSYGYTF. The CDR3 bases are TGTGCCACCCTATCGCGGTCTTCATATGGCTACACCTTC.

The gene calls are TRBV30 and TRBJ2-3; 11 bases are shared with TRBD2. The V gene end was trimmed by 1 base and the J gene end by 2 bases; junction bases not matched to a gene: 2. Germline assignment: CDR1 GTSNPN and CDR2 SVGIG (reference sequence). This CDR3 comprises 15 residues. The DNA for the CDR3 is TGTGCCTGGAGTGGACTAGCGGGAAACACAGATACGCAGTATTTT. Amino acids: CAWSGLAGNTDTQYF.

This clone has just a few counts. V is TRBV28 and J is TRBJ1-5; a weak D match, TRBD1 (5 bases). Germline CDR1 MDHEN, CDR2 SYDVKM. Deletions cut 2 bases from V and 4 bases from J, with 15 bases between. The CDR3 consists of 16 residues. The CDR3 bases are TGTGCCAGCAGTTTAATATTAGGGGCTGGGAATCAGCCCCAGCATTTT. Its translation is CASSLILGAGNQPQHF.

CDR3 coding DNA: TGTGCCAGCAGTTCGGACAGGGGAGGATCACCCCTCCACTTT. Encoded protein: CASSSDRGGSPLHF. The V call is TRBV6-5, the J call TRBJ1-6; TRBD1 matches 9 bases. Trimming at V came to 4 bases and at J to 10 bases, leaving 5 bases not matched to a gene. Germline assignment: CDR1 MNHEY and CDR2 SVGAGI. The CDR3 is 14 residues long.

The chain uses TRBV29-1 and TRBJ1-5, with 10 bases fitting TRBD1. Germline CDR1 is SQVTM and CDR2 is ANQGSEA. CDR3 length equals 13 residues. J gave up 9 bases and V 4 bases, and 6 bases lay outside the gene matches. CDR3 amino acids: CSVGGQGTGPQHF. The DNA of the CDR3 is TGCAGCGTTGGGGGACAGGGGACGGGGCCCCAGCATTTT.

The chain has TRBV3-1 (or the pseudogene TRBV3-2) and TRBJ2-1; 7 positions agree with TRBD2. CDR3 size: 15 residues. Germline CDR1 reads LGHDT; CDR2 reads YNNKEL (reference sequence). V was pared by 4 bases and J by 9 bases, with 12 bases of the junction left unmatched. In DNA, the CDR3 is TGTGCCAGCAGCCCCTCTAGCGGAGTAAAGGGTGAGCAGTTCTTC. This encodes CASSPSSGVKGEQFF.

This clone was counted only a few times. The chain couples TRBV28 to TRBJ2-6, with TRBD2 identical over 10 bases. Unmatched junction bases numbered 8, after V lost 3 bases and J lost 0 bases. The CDR3 is made up of 19 amino acids. Germline lookup yields CDR1 MDHEN and CDR2 SYDVKM. The CDR3 DNA reads as TGTGCCAGCAGTTTCTCAATAGCGGGAGGAAGCTCTGGGGCCAACGTCCTGACTTTC. This gives the protein CASSFSIAGGSSGANVLTF.

This chain connects TRBV5-8 to TRBJ2-2; 8 nucleotides line up with TRBD2. The ends lost 5 bases at V and 7 bases at J; junction bases unmatched: 1. The germline gives CDR1 SGHTS, CDR2 YDEGEE. The CDR3 runs to 12 residues. CDR3 coding DNA: TGTGCCAGCAGGCGGGAGGTCGGGGAGCTGTTTTTT. This translates into CASRREVGELFF.

J is TRBJ2-7 and V is TRBV7-2, with 9 positions matching TRBD2. The CDR3 covers 18 residues. Germline values: CDR1 SGHTA, CDR2 FQGNSA. V was pared by 3 bases and J by 1 base, with 13 bases of the junction left unmatched. CDR3 sequence reads: CASSFEAFSGRKSYEQYF. For the CDR3, the DNA is TGTGCCAGCAGCTTTGAGGCCTTTAGCGGGAGAAAATCCTACGAGCAGTACTTC.

In its sample, this clone was seen once. The rearrangement joins TRBV11-2 to TRBJ2-1; TRBD2 might be the D (5 bases). With 1 base removed from V and 5 bases from J, the gap between germline ends came to 12 bases. The CDR3 consists of 15 residues. Germline V CDR1 and CDR2: SGHAT, FQNNGV. Here the CDR3 DNA reads TGTGCCAGCAGCTTAGCGGGGTTGTCCCACAATGAGCAGTTCTTC. Amino acids: CASSLAGLSHNEQFF.

This chain links TRBV28 with TRBJ2-1, with D maybe TRBD2 (6 bases). The CDR3 covers 16 residues. The ends were cut back, 3 bases at V and 0 bases at J, with 12 bases in the middle. Germline values: CDR1 MDHEN, CDR2 SYDVKM. The CDR3 loop is CASSFLAGSSYNEQFF. CDR3 sequence (DNA): TGTGCCAGCAGTTTTTTGGCGGGGAGCTCCTACAATGAGCAGTTCTTC.

Comments on this clone: The sample holds other DNA sequences that translate to the same CDR3. This chain joins TRBV27 and TRBJ1-6, with D possibly matching TRBD1 (6 bases). V lost 2 bases and J lost 4, with 9 bases in between. CDR1 MNHEY and CDR2 SMNVEV come from the germline V gene (reference sequence). The CDR3 extends over 15 amino acids. CDR3: CASSLAGAYNSPLHF. Written as DNA, the CDR3 is TGTGCCAGCAGTTTAGCAGGGGCTTATAATTCACCCCTCCACTTT.

V usage is TRBV7-2 and J usage is TRBJ2-4, with 9 nucleotides matching TRBD2. The CDR3 length is 16 residues. Germline trimming cut 5 bases from V and 1 base from J; bases unmatched to any gene: 6. Germline CDR1 reads SGHTA; CDR2 reads FQGNSA. CDR3 amino acids: CASSEQSGRAKNIQYF. The DNA for the CDR3 is TGTGCCAGCAGCGAACAGAGCGGGAGGGCCAAAAACATTCAGTACTTC.

The chain carries TRBV27 and TRBJ1-4; 7 bases match TRBD1. CDR1 is MNHEY and CDR2 is SMNVEV in the germline V gene (reference sequence). The CDR3 totals 16 residues. V lost 3 bases, J lost 0 bases, and 4 bases stayed unmatched. The CDR3 DNA is TGTGCCAGCAGTTTCCGACAGGGAGCAACTAATGAAAAACTGTTTTTT. Translating it yields CASSFRQGATNEKLFF. The variable domain in full, completed from reference TRBV27 and TRBJ1-4, reads EAQVTQNPRYLITVTGKKLTVTCSQNMNHEYMSWYRQDPGLGLRQIYYSMNVEVTDKGDVPEGYKVSRKEKRNFPLILESPSPNQTSLYFCASSFRQGATNEKLFFGSGTQLSVL.

The chain uses TRBV5-6 and TRBJ1-2; 9 bases are shared with TRBD1. Trimming cost V 4 bases and J 2 bases; bases outside gene matches: 0. The CDR3 loop spans 13 amino acids. Per germline, CDR1 SGHDT and CDR2 YYEEEE. The CDR3 nucleotides are TGTGCCAGCAGCGGGACAGGGAACTATGGCTACACCTTC. Translated, it gives CASSGTGNYGYTF. Filled out from reference TRBV5-6 and TRBJ1-2, the complete variable domain reads DAGVTQSPTHLIKTRGQQVTLRCSPKSGHDTVSWYQQALGQGPQFIFQYYEEEERQRGNFPDRFSGHQFPNYSSELNVNALLLGDSALYLCASSGTGNYGYTFGSGTRLTVV.

This clone was picked up one time. J is TRBJ2-2 and V is TRBV18; 11 bases align to TRBD1. V shed 4 bases and J 6 bases; nucleotides not matched to a gene: 13. CDR1 and CDR2 from the germline V gene are KGHSH and LQKENI. The CDR3 loop spans 18 amino acids. As DNA, the CDR3 is TGTGCCAGCTCACGTAACACCGGGACAGGGGGTTTCTCCGGGGAGCTGTTTTTT. Its protein product is CASSRNTGTGGFSGELFF.

The genes are TRBV9 and TRBJ2-5, with D perhaps matching TRBD1 (6 bases). Trimming left V 1 base short and J 5 bases short, with 15 bases between. Germline V CDR1 and CDR2: SGDLS, YYNGEE. CDR3 length: 15 amino acids. CDR3 bases: TGTGCCAGCAGCGTATCTCTGGGGGCGCGGGAGACCCAGTACTTC. Its protein product is CASSVSLGARETQYF.

The chain uses TRBV6-4 and TRBJ1-5; D gene unclear. V shed 3 bases and J shed 4 bases, with 7 bases lying between them. The germline V gene encodes CDR1 MRHNA and CDR2 SNTAGT. The CDR3 consists of 13 residues. CDR3 amino acids: CASSEEVNQPQHF. CDR3 DNA: TGTGCCAGCAGTGAAGAGGTGAATCAGCCCCAGCATTTT.